This entry lists 6 T cell receptor beta chains sequenced from one sample in a study of cytomegalovirus exposure and HLA in healthy donors. Sequencing was performed with immunoSEQ multiplex PCR; in TCRdb, only in-frame clones are kept and a portion is missing. The data contain roughly 120,000 clones, about 85% of them singletons. Material: PBMCs. These receptors were obtained from a woman aged 25 to 39 in good health and CMV-seronegative.

The rearrangement links TRBV10-1 to TRBJ2-5, with 11 bases identical to TRBD2. From germline, CDR1 is WNHNN and CDR2 SYGVQD (reference sequence). This CDR3 is built from 15 residues. Trimming at V came to 3 bases and at J to 7 bases, leaving 7 bases not matched to a gene. DNA of the CDR3: TGCGCCAGCAGTGATCAGCCTAGCGGGGGGCTGACCCAGTACTTC. It yields the protein CASSDQPSGGLTQYF.

This clone was detected a few times. Here the CDR3 reads CASSPPPGGEKLFF. The DNA for the CDR3 is TGTGCCAGCTCACCCCCTCCGGGAGGGGAAAAACTGTTTTTT. V is TRBV18 and J is TRBJ1-4; D call uncertain. Germline V gene data show CDR1 as KGHSH and CDR2 as LQKENI. CDR3 size: 14 residues. Deletions cut 3 bases from V and 8 bases from J, with 13 bases between.

This chain connects TRBV30 to TRBJ1-5; D call uncertain. V lost 0 bases, J lost 7 bases, and 13 bases lay in between. Germline assignment: CDR1 GTSNPN and CDR2 SVGIG (reference sequence). This CDR3 is 14 amino acids long. CDR3 sequence: CAWSVRGRGQPQHF. The CDR3 nucleotides are TGTGCCTGGAGTGTACGAGGGAGAGGGCAGCCCCAGCATTTT.

This clone was observed a single time. The J gene is TRBJ1-4, the V gene TRBV5-1; tentative D call: TRBD1 (6 bases). The CDR3 covers 16 residues. V lost 0 bases to trimming and J lost 0 bases, with 9 bases between them. The germline gives CDR1 SGHRS, CDR2 YFSETQ. CDR3 loop: CASSLEGGATNEKLFF. The CDR3 DNA reads as TGCGCCAGCAGCTTGGAAGGGGGTGCAACTAATGAAAAACTGTTTTTT.

This clone was counted once. This chain connects TRBV4-2 to TRBJ1-2; no definite D call. Germline assignment: CDR1 LGHNA and CDR2 YNFKEQ. The V end was cut by 1 base, the J end by 2 bases, with 11 bases between. This CDR3 contains 15 residues. CDR3 nucleotides: TGTGCCAGCAGCCAAGCGCCAGGCACCAACTATGGCTACACCTTC. This translates into CASSQAPGTNYGYTF.

The chain has TRBV5-1 and TRBJ2-7, with a possible D match to TRBD2 (7 bases). V was clipped by 4 bases and J by 0 bases, with 17 bases between them. This CDR3 contains 16 residues. In germline, CDR1 is SGHRS, CDR2 YFSETQ. CDR3 protein: CASSRLGGPPSYEQYF. The CDR3 DNA sequence: TGCGCCAGCAGCAGGCTGGGGGGGCCCCCCTCCTACGAGCAGTACTTC.